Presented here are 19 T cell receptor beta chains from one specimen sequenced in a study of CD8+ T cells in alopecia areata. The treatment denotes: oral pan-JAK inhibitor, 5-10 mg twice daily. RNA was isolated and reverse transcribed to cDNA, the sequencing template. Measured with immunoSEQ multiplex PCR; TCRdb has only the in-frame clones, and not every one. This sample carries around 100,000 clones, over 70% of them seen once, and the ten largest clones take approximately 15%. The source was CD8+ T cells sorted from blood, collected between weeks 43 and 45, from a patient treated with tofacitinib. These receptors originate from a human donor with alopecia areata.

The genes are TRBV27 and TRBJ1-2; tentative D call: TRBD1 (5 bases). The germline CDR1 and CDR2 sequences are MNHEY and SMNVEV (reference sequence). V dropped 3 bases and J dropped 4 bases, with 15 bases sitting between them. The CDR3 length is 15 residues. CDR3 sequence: CASSFVGELSYGYTF. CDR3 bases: TGTGCCAGCAGTTTTGTGGGGGAACTTAGCTATGGCTACACCTTC.

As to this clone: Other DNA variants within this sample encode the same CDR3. CDR3 in amino acids: CASSYGTGNTEAFF. The CDR3 coding sequence is TGTGCCAGCAGTTATGGGACAGGGAACACTGAAGCTTTCTTT. The chain employs TRBV6-5 and TRBJ1-1; 8 nucleotides align to TRBD1. Germline V CDR1 and CDR2: MNHEY, SVGAGI. CDR3 size: 14 residues. The J segment lost 1 base and the V segment lost 3 bases, leaving 1 base of the junction unmatched.

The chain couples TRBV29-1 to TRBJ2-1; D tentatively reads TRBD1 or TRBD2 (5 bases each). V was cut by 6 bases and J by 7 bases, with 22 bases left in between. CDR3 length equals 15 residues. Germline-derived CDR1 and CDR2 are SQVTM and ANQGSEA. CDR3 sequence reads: CSVGPGTRAGNEQFF. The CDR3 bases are TGCAGCGTAGGGCCAGGGACCCGGGCCGGTAATGAGCAGTTCTTC.

The CDR3 sequence: CSVEEAGNYGYTF. The DNA of the CDR3 is TGCAGCGTTGAAGAGGCAGGGAACTATGGCTACACCTTC. The chain recombines TRBV29-1 with TRBJ1-2; a possible D gene is TRBD1 (5 bases). This CDR3 has 13 amino acids. The germline V gene encodes CDR1 SQVTM and CDR2 ANQGSEA. The ends were cut back, 0 bases at V and 2 bases at J, with 7 bases in the middle.

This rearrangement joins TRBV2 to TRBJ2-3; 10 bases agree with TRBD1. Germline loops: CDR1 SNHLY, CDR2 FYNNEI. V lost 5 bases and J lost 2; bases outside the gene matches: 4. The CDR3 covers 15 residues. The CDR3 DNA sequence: TGTGCCAGCAGTTGGACAGGGGGGGTCACAGATACGCAGTATTTT. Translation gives CASSWTGGVTDTQYF.

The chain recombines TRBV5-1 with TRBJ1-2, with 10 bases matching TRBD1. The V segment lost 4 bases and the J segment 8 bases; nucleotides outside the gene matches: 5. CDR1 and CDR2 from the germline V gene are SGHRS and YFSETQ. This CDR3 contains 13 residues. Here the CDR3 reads CASSPDRGRGYTF. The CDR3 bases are TGCGCCAGCAGCCCTGACAGGGGGCGAGGCTACACCTTC.

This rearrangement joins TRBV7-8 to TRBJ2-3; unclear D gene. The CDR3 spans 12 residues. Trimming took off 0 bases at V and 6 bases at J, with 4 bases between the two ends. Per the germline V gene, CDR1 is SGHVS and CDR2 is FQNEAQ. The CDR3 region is CASSLAKDTQYF. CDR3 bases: TGTGCCAGCAGCTTAGCCAAGGATACGCAGTATTTT.

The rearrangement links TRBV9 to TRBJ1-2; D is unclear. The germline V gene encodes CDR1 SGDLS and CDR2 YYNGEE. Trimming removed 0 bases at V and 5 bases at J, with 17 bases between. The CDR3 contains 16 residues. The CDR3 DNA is TGTGCCAGCAGCGTAGCGGGTTCGGGGTTGGGTTATGGCTACACCTTC. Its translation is CASSVAGSGLGYGYTF.

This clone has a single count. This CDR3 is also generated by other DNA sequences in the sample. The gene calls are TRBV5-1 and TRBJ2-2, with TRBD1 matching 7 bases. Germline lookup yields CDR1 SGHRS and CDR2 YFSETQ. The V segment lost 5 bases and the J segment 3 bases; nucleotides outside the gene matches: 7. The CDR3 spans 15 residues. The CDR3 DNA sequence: TGCGCCAGCAGGAGCCGGGACAGAGACACCGGGGAGCTGTTTTTT. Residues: CASRSRDRDTGELFF.

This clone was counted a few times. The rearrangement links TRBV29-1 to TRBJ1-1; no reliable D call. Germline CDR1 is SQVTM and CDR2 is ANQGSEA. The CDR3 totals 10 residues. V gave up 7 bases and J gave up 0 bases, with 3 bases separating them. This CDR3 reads CSALNTEAFF. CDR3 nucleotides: TGCAGCGCGCTGAACACTGAAGCTTTCTTT.

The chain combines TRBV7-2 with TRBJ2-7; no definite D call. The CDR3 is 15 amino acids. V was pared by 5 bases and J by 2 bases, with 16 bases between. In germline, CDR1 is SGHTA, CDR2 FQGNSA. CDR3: CASSQAPGSTYEQYF. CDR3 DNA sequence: TGTGCCAGCAGCCAAGCACCGGGCTCAACCTACGAGCAGTACTTC.

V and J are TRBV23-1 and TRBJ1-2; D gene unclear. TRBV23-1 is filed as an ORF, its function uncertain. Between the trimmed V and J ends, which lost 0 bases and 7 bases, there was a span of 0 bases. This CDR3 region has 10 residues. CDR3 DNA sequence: TGCGCCAGCAGTCAATCTGGCTACACCTTC. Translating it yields CASSQSGYTF.

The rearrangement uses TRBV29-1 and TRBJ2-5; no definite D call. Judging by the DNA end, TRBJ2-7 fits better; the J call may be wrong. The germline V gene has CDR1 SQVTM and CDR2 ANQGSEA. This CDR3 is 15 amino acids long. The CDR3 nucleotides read TGCAGCGTTGTGTTCCCCGGCTCGGTTTACTACGAGCAGTACTTC. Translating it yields CSVVFPGSVYYEQYF.

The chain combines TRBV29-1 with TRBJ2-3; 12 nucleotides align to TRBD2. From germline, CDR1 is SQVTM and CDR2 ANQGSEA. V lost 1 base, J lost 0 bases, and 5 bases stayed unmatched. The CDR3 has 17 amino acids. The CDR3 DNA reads TGCAGCGTTGAAGGTGGACTAGCGGGGCCCAGCACAGATACGCAGTATTTT. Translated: CSVEGGLAGPSTDTQYF.

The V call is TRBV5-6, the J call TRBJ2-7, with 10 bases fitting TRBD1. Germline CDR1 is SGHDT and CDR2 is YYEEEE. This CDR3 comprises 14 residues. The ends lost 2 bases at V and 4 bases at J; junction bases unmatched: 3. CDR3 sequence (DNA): TGTGCCAGCAGCTTTGGGACAGGGGCTTACGAGCAGTACTTC. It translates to CASSFGTGAYEQYF.

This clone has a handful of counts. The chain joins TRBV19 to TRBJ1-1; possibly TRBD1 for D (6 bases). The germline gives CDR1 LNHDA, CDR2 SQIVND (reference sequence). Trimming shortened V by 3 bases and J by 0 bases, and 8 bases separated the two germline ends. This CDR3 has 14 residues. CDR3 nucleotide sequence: TGTGCCAGTAGTATGGGACATTTGAACACTGAAGCTTTCTTT. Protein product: CASSMGHLNTEAFF. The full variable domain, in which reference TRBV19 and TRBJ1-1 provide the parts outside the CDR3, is DGGITQSPKYLFRKEGQNVTLSCEQNLNHDAMYWYRQDPGQGLRLIYYSQIVNDFQKGDIAEGYSVSREKKESFPLTVTSAQKNPTAFYLCASSMGHLNTEAFFGQGTRLTVV.

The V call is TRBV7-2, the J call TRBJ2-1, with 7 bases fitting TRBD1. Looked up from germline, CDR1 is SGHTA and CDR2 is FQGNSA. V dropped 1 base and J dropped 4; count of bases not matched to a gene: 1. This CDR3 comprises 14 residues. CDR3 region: CASSLGQGYNEQFF. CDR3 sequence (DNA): TGTGCCAGCAGCTTAGGACAGGGATACAATGAGCAGTTCTTC.

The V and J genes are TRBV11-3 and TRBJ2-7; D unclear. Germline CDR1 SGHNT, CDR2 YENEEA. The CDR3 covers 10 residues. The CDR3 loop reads CASRTNEQYF. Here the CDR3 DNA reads TGTGCAAGCCGAACCAACGAGCAGTACTTC.

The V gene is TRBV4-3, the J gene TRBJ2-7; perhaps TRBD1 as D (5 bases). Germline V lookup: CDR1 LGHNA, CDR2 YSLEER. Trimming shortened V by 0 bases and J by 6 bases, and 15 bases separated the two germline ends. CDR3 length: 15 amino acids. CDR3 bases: TGCGCCAGCAGCCAAGATAGAACAGGATCGGGCGAGCAGTACTTC. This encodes CASSQDRTGSGEQYF.